Below are 29 T cell receptor beta chains sequenced from a single sample in a study of T cell responses to AZD1222 COVID-19 vaccine. The table came from immunoSEQ multiplex PCR; TCRdb's copy has only in-frame clones and leaves some out. The sample consists of about 28,000 clones, over 75% of them appearing once. The input for sequencing was peripheral blood, taken on day 0 of AZD1222 vaccination. These receptors came from an adult in good health.

V and J are TRBV28 and TRBJ2-7; D gene ambiguous. This CDR3 region has 11 residues. Trimming pared 5 bases from V and 4 bases from J, leaving 6 bases between. Looked up from germline, CDR1 is MDHEN and CDR2 is SYDVKM. The CDR3 spells CASSPGYEQYV. The DNA for the CDR3 is TGTGCCAGCAGTCCCGGTTACGAGCAGTACGTC.

This rearrangement joins TRBV5-5 to TRBJ1-2; D is undetermined. This CDR3 spans 12 amino acids. CDR1 is SGHKS, CDR2 YYEKEE, per germline (reference sequence). V was trimmed by 3 bases and J by 7 bases, leaving 10 bases between them. CDR3 coding DNA: TGTGCCAGCAGCTCGTGGGCGAGTGGCTACACCTTC. Residues: CASSSWASGYTF. The full variable domain, its missing parts supplied by reference TRBV5-5 and TRBJ1-2, is DAGVTQSPTHLIKTRGQQVTLRCSPISGHKSVSWYQQVLGQGPQFIFQYYEKEERGRGNFPDRFSARQFPNYSSELNVNALLLGDSALYLCASSSWASGYTFGSGTRLTVV.

J is TRBJ2-5 and V is TRBV4-2, with 9 bases fitting TRBD1. The germline V gene encodes CDR1 LGHNA and CDR2 YNFKEQ. After removal of 3 bases from V and 9 bases from J, the junction contained 11 bases not matched to a gene. The CDR3 sequence is 15 residues long. CDR3 sequence (DNA): TGTGCCAGCAGCCAGGGACAGGGTGAGGGAGGGTCCCAGTACTTC. Protein: CASSQGQGEGGSQYF.

The chain uses TRBV7-6 and TRBJ1-6, with TRBD1 identical over 9 bases. The V gene's germline CDR1 is SGHVS and CDR2 FNYEAQ. This CDR3 spans 15 amino acids. The V gene end was trimmed by 4 bases and the J gene end by 10 bases; junction bases not matched to a gene: 8. CDR3 in amino acids: CASSSRTGVGSPLHF. CDR3 DNA: TGTGCCAGCAGCTCAAGGACAGGGGTGGGGTCACCCCTCCACTTT.

The chain carries TRBV28 and TRBJ2-7; D possibly matches TRBD1 or TRBD2 (5 bases each). The CDR3 covers 14 residues. Trimming took off 8 bases at V and 4 bases at J, with 18 bases between the two ends. Germline CDR1 reads MDHEN; CDR2 reads SYDVKM. The CDR3 coding sequence is TGTGCCAGCGCTGTGGCCGGGACCGGGTACGAGCAGTACGTC. The encoded protein is CASAVAGTGYEQYV.

V is TRBV5-1 and J is TRBJ1-6; 7 bases are shared with TRBD1. The CDR3 covers 15 residues. V shed 2 bases and J 14 bases; nucleotides not matched to a gene: 13. Germline lookup yields CDR1 SGHRS and CDR2 YFSETQ. The CDR3 loop reads CASSFGQVGWRSLHF. As DNA, the CDR3 is TGCGCCAGCAGCTTCGGACAGGTCGGGTGGAGATCCCTCCACTTT.

This chain joins TRBV6-1 and TRBJ2-1; 11 nucleotides line up with TRBD2. Germline CDR1 and CDR2: MNHNS and SASEGT. J was trimmed by 2 bases and V by 4 bases; bases with no gene match: 4. This CDR3 is 16 amino acids long. The chain's CDR3 is CASSATSGEAYNEQFF. CDR3 coding DNA: TGTGCCAGCAGTGCGACTAGCGGGGAAGCCTACAATGAGCAGTTCTTC.

The CDR3 loop reads CASSLMGTSGKNEQFF. The CDR3, as DNA: TGTGCCAGCAGCTTAATGGGGACTAGCGGGAAGAATGAGCAGTTCTTC. V gene TRBV7-3 combines with J gene TRBJ2-1, with 13 bases lining up with TRBD2. CDR1 is SGHTA, CDR2 FQGTGA, per germline. CDR3 size: 16 residues. The V gene end was trimmed by 1 base and the J gene end by 7 bases; junction bases not matched to a gene: 4.

The J gene is TRBJ1-1, the V gene TRBV2; unclear D gene. Germline CDR1 is SNHLY and CDR2 is FYNNEI. The CDR3 consists of 14 residues. The V gene lost 4 bases and the J gene lost 1 base, with 10 bases spanning the gap. CDR3 bases: TGTGCCAGCAGTGGTACAGAATCGAACACTGAAGCTTTCTTT. Translating it yields CASSGTESNTEAFF.

In this sample, this clone turned up a few times. The chain joins TRBV20-1 to TRBJ1-5; the match to TRBD1 covers 10 bases. Looked up from germline, CDR1 is DFQATT and CDR2 is SNEGSKA (reference sequence). V was clipped by 3 bases and J by 1 base; unmatched bases: 9. CDR3 length: 17 amino acids. The CDR3 bases are TGCAGTGCTAGTTTGGACAGGGGGACAGGGAGCAATCAGCCCCAGCATTTT. It yields the protein CSASLDRGTGSNQPQHF.

The chain links TRBV18 to TRBJ2-1; no firm D call. Trimming shortened V by 0 bases and J by 3 bases, and 18 bases separated the two germline ends. From germline, CDR1 is KGHSH and CDR2 LQKENI. The CDR3 length is 18 residues. For the CDR3, the DNA is TGTGCCAGCTCACCACCGTCCGGCTACACTGGTAACTACAATGAGCAGTTCTTC. Translated, it gives CASSPPSGYTGNYNEQFF.

This rearrangement joins TRBV5-1 to TRBJ2-2; 10 positions agree with TRBD2. With 0 bases clipped from V and 6 bases from J, the junction kept 2 bases outside the gene matches. Germline CDR1 reads SGHRS; CDR2 reads YFSETQ. This CDR3 has 15 amino acids. DNA for the CDR3: TGCGCCAGCAGCTTGGACCTAGCGGGAGCCGGGGAGCTGTTTTTT. Encoded protein: CASSLDLAGAGELFF.

V gene TRBV5-1 combines with J gene TRBJ2-7; maybe TRBD1 (6 bases). The CDR3 length is 14 residues. V was trimmed by 5 bases and J by 2 bases, leaving 14 bases between them. Germline CDR1 and CDR2: SGHRS and YFSETQ. DNA for the CDR3: TGCGCCAGCAGGGAACAGGGTACTACCTACGAGCAGTACTTC. It specifies CASREQGTTYEQYF.

The CDR3 reads CASSVQGNPYEQYV. CDR3 in DNA: TGTGCCAGTAGTGTACAGGGAAACCCCTACGAGCAGTACGTC. V gene TRBV19 combines with J gene TRBJ2-7; D is perhaps TRBD1 (6 bases). Trimming took 5 bases from V and 2 from J, leaving 13 bases between them. Germline assignment: CDR1 LNHDA and CDR2 SQIVND (reference sequence). This CDR3 comprises 14 residues.

The table lists this clone with a count of one. V gene TRBV11-2 combines with J gene TRBJ2-5; a possible D gene is TRBD2 (5 bases). The CDR3 is 12 amino acids. From germline, CDR1 is SGHAT and CDR2 FQNNGV. V lost 6 bases and J 2 bases, leaving 7 bases between the germline ends. DNA for the CDR3: TGTGCCAGCAGGACTACACAAGAGACCCAGTACTTC. It encodes CASRTTQETQYF. The variable domain in full, completed from reference TRBV11-2 and TRBJ2-5, reads EAGVAQSPRYKIIEKRQSVAFWCNPISGHATLYWYQQILGQGPKLLIQFQNNGVVDDSQLPKDRFSAERLKGVDSTLKIQPAKLEDSAVYLCASRTTQETQYFGPGTRLLVL.

The gene calls are TRBV10-1 and TRBJ2-3; D is ambiguous. V lost 6 bases and J 1 base, leaving 8 bases between the germline ends. The germline CDR1 and CDR2 sequences are WNHNN and SYGVQD (reference sequence). The length of the CDR3 is 13 residues. The CDR3 coding sequence is TGCGCCAGCAGGGATGACGGCACAGATACGCAGTATTTT. Translated, it gives CASRDDGTDTQYF.

The J gene is TRBJ1-1, the V gene TRBV13, with D unclear. Trimming stripped 5 bases from V and 10 bases from J, with 11 bases between. Germline CDR1 is PRHDT and CDR2 is FYEKMQ (reference sequence). The CDR3 extends over 11 amino acids. In nucleotides, the CDR3 is TGTGCCAGCAGCAAACGAACCGGAGCTTTCTTT. Translating it yields CASSKRTGAFF.

In its sample, this clone was seen once. The CDR3 DNA is TGTGCCAGCAGCTTAGTTGGGGGGCCGGTAGCTGAAGCTTTCTTT. Protein product: CASSLVGGPVAEAFF. The chain recombines TRBV7-2 with TRBJ1-1, with a possible D match to TRBD1 (6 bases). CDR1 and CDR2 from the germline V gene are SGHTA and FQGNSA. This CDR3 contains 15 residues. The V end lost 1 base, the J end lost 6 bases, and 15 bases lay between the germline ends.

The chain has TRBV10-2 and TRBJ2-2; D is ambiguous. CDR1 WSHSY and CDR2 SAAADI come from the germline V gene. The CDR3 extends over 14 amino acids. Trimming shortened V by 6 bases and J by 2 bases, and 10 bases separated the two germline ends. CDR3 sequence: CASSPQLNTGELFF. The CDR3 DNA follows: TGCGCCAGCAGCCCGCAGCTTAACACCGGGGAGCTGTTTTTT.

In DNA, the CDR3 is TGTGCCAGCAGCTTAACCTTCGCAGGGTCTAGGGAAAAACTGTTTTTT. Protein: CASSLTFAGSREKLFF. The chain uses TRBV7-9 and TRBJ1-4; D may be TRBD1 (5 bases). CDR3 length: 16 amino acids. V was clipped by 2 bases and J by 8 bases, with 18 bases between them. Germline-derived CDR1 and CDR2 are SEHNR and FQNEAQ (reference sequence). Full variable domain (outside the CDR3, taken from reference TRBV7-9 and TRBJ1-4): DTGVSQNPRHKITKRGQNVTFRCDPISEHNRLYWYRQTLGQGPEFLTYFQNEAQLEKSRLLSDRFSAERPKGSFSTLEIQRTEQGDSAMYLCASSLTFAGSREKLFFGSGTQLSVL.

The chain carries TRBV6-5 and TRBJ2-1; tentative D call: TRBD1 (5 bases). The CDR3 spans 15 residues. Germline V CDR1 and CDR2: MNHEY, SVGAGI. V lost 6 bases, J lost 6 bases, and 18 bases lay in between. The CDR3 DNA is TGTGCCAGCAGCAGGTTGCCCTCAGGGCCCAATGAGCAGTTCTTC. Residues: CASSRLPSGPNEQFF.

The V call is TRBV6-2 or TRBV6-3, the J call TRBJ2-7, with 8 bases lining up with TRBD1. Germline CDR1 reads MNHEY; CDR2 reads SVGEGT. The CDR3 runs to 14 residues. Unmatched junction bases numbered 11, after V lost 6 bases and J lost 7 bases. CDR3 DNA: TGTGCCAGCAGCCGCTCGGACAGGGTAGGTGAGCAGTACGTC. This encodes CASSRSDRVGEQYV.

The chain carries TRBV18 and TRBJ1-3; D is unresolved. Trimming left V 5 bases short and J 3 bases short, with 5 bases between. Germline CDR1 is KGHSH and CDR2 is LQKENI. The CDR3 has 12 amino acids. The DNA of the CDR3 is TGTGCCAGCTCAACCATTGGAAACACCATATATTTT. This encodes CASSTIGNTIYF.

The genes are TRBV11-1 and TRBJ2-3; 9 positions agree with TRBD2. The CDR3 is 16 amino acids. J gave up 6 bases and V 10 bases, and 17 bases lay outside the gene matches. Germline loops: CDR1 SGHAT, CDR2 FQDESV (reference sequence). CDR3 nucleotide sequence: TGTGCCACCAGGGGAGTTTTGGGCAGCGGGGGGGATACGCAGTATTTT. This translates into CATRGVLGSGGDTQYF.

This clone was observed a few times. This chain uses TRBV29-1 with TRBJ2-3; the D is unclear. The V gene's germline CDR1 is SQVTM and CDR2 ANQGSEA. The CDR3 consists of 14 residues. The V end was cut by 2 bases, the J end by 6 bases, with 15 bases between. The CDR3 nucleotides read TGCAGCGTTGAACCCGCGCAGCTTCGCGATACGCAGTATTTT. This gives the protein CSVEPAQLRDTQYF.

The rearrangement uses TRBV24-1 and TRBJ2-1, with D uncertain. CDR3 length: 16 amino acids. Germline CDR1 and CDR2: KGHDR and SFDVKD. Trimming stripped 1 base from V and 2 bases from J, with 11 bases between. The CDR3 reads CATSDFSGRTYNEQFF. In nucleotides, the CDR3 is TGTGCCACCAGTGATTTTTCAGGAAGGACCTACAATGAGCAGTTCTTC.

This chain connects TRBV7-2 to TRBJ2-7, with TRBD1 matching 10 bases. CDR1 is SGHTA, CDR2 FQGNSA, per germline. The CDR3 sequence is 15 residues long. With 5 bases clipped from V and 4 bases from J, the junction kept 8 bases outside the gene matches. CDR3 region: CASSPAGQGPYEQYF. The CDR3 DNA sequence: TGTGCCAGCAGCCCGGCGGGACAGGGGCCATACGAGCAGTACTTC. The variable domain in full, completed from reference TRBV7-2 and TRBJ2-7, reads GAGVSQSPSNKVTEKGKDVELRCDPISGHTALYWYRQSLGQGLEFLIYFQGNSAPDKSGLPSDRFSAERTGGSVSTLTIQRTQQEDSAVYLCASSPAGQGPYEQYFGPGTRLTVT.

The CDR3 DNA reads as TGCGCCAGCAGCCAAGATCCCTCTTCTCAGGGGCTTTACAATGAGCAGTTCTTC. Its translation is CASSQDPSSQGLYNEQFF. The chain joins TRBV4-3 to TRBJ2-1; tentative D call: TRBD1 (6 bases). The CDR3 spans 18 residues. Germline CDR1 is LGHNA and CDR2 is YSLEER. V gave up 0 bases and J gave up 4 bases, with 19 bases separating them.

Concerning this clone itself: At one end the junction does not follow the germline gene, possibly because of a read error. J is TRBJ1-2 and V is TRBV2, with D possibly TRBD1 on 5 matching bases. The CDR3 consists of 12 residues. Germline V gene data show CDR1 as SNHLY and CDR2 as FYNNEI. Here the CDR3 reads CASSEFAMATGF. The CDR3 DNA reads TGTGCCAGCAGTGAATTCGCTATGGCTACAGGATTC.